The 25 T cell receptor beta chains below all came from one sample that was sequenced in a study of CD8+ T cells in alopecia areata. Treatment reported: oral pan-JAK inhibitor, 5-10 mg twice daily. cDNA serving as the sequencing template came from extracted, reverse transcribed RNA. The data were produced by immunoSEQ multiplex PCR, yet TCRdb's version contains in-frame clones alone and is incomplete. This sample has about 200,000 clones, with approximately 56% found just once. Specimen: CD4+ T cells sorted from blood, collected at week 4, from a patient treated with tofacitinib. These receptors were collected from a human donor with alopecia areata.

This clone appeared a few times. The CDR3 DNA sequence: TGTGCCAGCAGTGGGACTAGCGGGAGAGGCACAGATACGCAGTATTTT. Protein: CASSGTSGRGTDTQYF. The chain joins TRBV2 to TRBJ2-3; 13 bases align to TRBD2. The germline V gene encodes CDR1 SNHLY and CDR2 FYNNEI. CDR3 length equals 16 residues. J lost 1 base, V lost 4 bases, and 2 bases had no gene match.

The chain is built from TRBV29-1 and TRBJ1-2, with D possibly matching TRBD1 (5 bases). CDR1 SQVTM and CDR2 ANQGSEA come from the germline V gene. V lost 3 bases and J 8 bases, leaving 10 bases between the germline ends. The CDR3 consists of 11 residues. Here the CDR3 reads CSVDRREGYTF. CDR3 bases: TGCAGCGTTGATCGCAGGGAGGGCTACACCTTC.

This chain joins TRBV11-2 and TRBJ1-1; a possible D gene is TRBD1 (6 bases). Germline V gene data show CDR1 as SGHAT and CDR2 as FQNNGV. The V end was cut by 0 bases, the J end by 4 bases, with 12 bases between. The CDR3 loop spans 15 amino acids. The CDR3 here is CASSLDQSGATEAFF. The CDR3 DNA is TGTGCCAGCAGCTTAGATCAATCAGGGGCCACTGAAGCTTTCTTT. Full variable domain (outside the CDR3, taken from reference TRBV11-2 and TRBJ1-1): EAGVAQSPRYKIIEKRQSVAFWCNPISGHATLYWYQQILGQGPKLLIQFQNNGVVDDSQLPKDRFSAERLKGVDSTLKIQPAKLEDSAVYLCASSLDQSGATEAFFGQGTRLTVV.

The chain links TRBV28 to TRBJ2-7, with D tentatively TRBD1 (5 bases). The germline CDR1 and CDR2 sequences are MDHEN and SYDVKM. The CDR3 extends over 14 amino acids. The V end was cut by 6 bases, the J end by 2 bases, with 14 bases between. CDR3 DNA sequence: TGTGCCAGCAGACGTACTCCAGGGCCCTACGAGCAGTACTTC. Translated: CASRRTPGPYEQYF.

The rearrangement joins TRBV29-1 to TRBJ1-3; 7 positions match TRBD1. V was pared by 4 bases and J by 0 bases, with 6 bases of the junction left unmatched. The CDR3 is 15 amino acids. Germline V gives CDR1 SQVTM, CDR2 ANQGSEA. CDR3 sequence (DNA): TGCAGCGTTGGGGAGGGGGCCTACTCTGGAAACACCATATATTTT. It specifies CSVGEGAYSGNTIYF.

This chain links TRBV30 with TRBJ1-1; 7 bases map to TRBD1. The length of the CDR3 is 12 residues. Germline V lookup: CDR1 GTSNPN, CDR2 SVGIG (reference sequence). J gave up 1 base and V 5 bases, and 1 base lay outside the gene matches. Here the CDR3 DNA reads TGTGCCTGGGACAGGGAGAACACTGAAGCTTTCTTT. Translated: CAWDRENTEAFF. Combining the CDR3 with reference TRBV30 and TRBJ1-1 gives the whole variable domain SQTIHQWPATLVQPVGSPLSLECTVEGTSNPNLYWYRQAAGRGLQLLFYSVGIGQISSEVPQNLSASRPQDRQFILSSKKLLLSDSGFYLCAWDRENTEAFFGQGTRLTVV.

This clone was counted a single time. Other DNA variants within this sample encode the same CDR3. The V and J genes are TRBV29-1 and TRBJ1-1; no clear D. V was pared by 4 bases and J by 0 bases, with 9 bases between. The CDR3 is 13 amino acids. Germline loops: CDR1 SQVTM, CDR2 ANQGSEA. DNA for the CDR3: TGCAGCGTTGCCCAGGCCCTGAACACTGAAGCTTTCTTT. Translating it yields CSVAQALNTEAFF.

The rearrangement links TRBV2 to TRBJ2-3; no clear D gene. Trimming shortened V by 0 bases and J by 2 bases, and 3 bases separated the two germline ends. Germline-derived CDR1 and CDR2 are SNHLY and FYNNEI. CDR3 size: 13 residues. The CDR3 sequence is CASSEATTDTQYF. The CDR3 nucleotides read TGTGCCAGCAGTGAAGCCACCACAGATACGCAGTATTTT.

The CDR3 sequence: CASRRTGFVYEQYF. The DNA for the CDR3 is TGTGCCAGCAGACGGACAGGGTTCGTGTACGAGCAGTACTTC. This chain links TRBV27 with TRBJ2-7; 8 positions match TRBD1. This CDR3 has 14 residues. Germline V lookup: CDR1 MNHEY, CDR2 SMNVEV (reference sequence). The junction had 8 bases not matched to a gene; V was cut back by 6 bases and J by 4 bases.

Points on this clone: Distinct nucleotide sequences in the sample also encode this CDR3. This chain uses TRBV7-2 with TRBJ2-5, with unresolved D. The CDR3 totals 12 residues. Germline-derived CDR1 and CDR2 are SGHTA and FQGNSA. V dropped 2 bases and J dropped 5 bases, with 6 bases sitting between them. For the CDR3, the DNA is TGTGCCAGCAGCTTATCCGGGGAGACCCAGTACTTC. Its protein is CASSLSGETQYF.

The chain has TRBV4-1 and TRBJ2-1; D remains ambiguous. V lost 4 bases, J lost 5 bases, and 18 bases lay in between. The CDR3 extends over 16 amino acids. Germline CDR1 is MGHRA and CDR2 is YSYEKL. The CDR3 DNA sequence: TGCGCCAGCAGCCCCGCGGCCCAGCAGTTAGACAATGAGCAGTTCTTC. Protein sequence: CASSPAAQQLDNEQFF.

A note on this clone: The same CDR3 also results from other DNA sequences found in this sample. This chain links TRBV27 with TRBJ1-5; no firm D call. The CDR3 runs 14 residues. Germline V gene sequence: CDR1 MNHEY, CDR2 SMNVEV (reference sequence). V lost 3 bases, J lost 3 bases, and 9 bases lay in between. The CDR3 region has the DNA TGTGCCAGCAGTTTCGAGGGAATCAATCAGCCCCAGCATTTT. Amino acids: CASSFEGINQPQHF.

V is TRBV4-2 and J is TRBJ1-3, with 7 bases identical to TRBD1. J was trimmed by 11 bases and V by 4 bases; bases with no gene match: 14. Germline V gene sequence: CDR1 LGHNA, CDR2 YNFKEQ. CDR3 size: 15 residues. The DNA of the CDR3 is TGTGCCAGCAGCCTTGATGGGGACAGCCGGGGCGCCATATATTTT. This translates into CASSLDGDSRGAIYF.

Only a few counts were recorded for this clone. The chain joins TRBV5-1 to TRBJ1-5; the match to TRBD1 covers 7 bases. The V gene end was trimmed by 2 bases and the J gene end by 7 bases; junction bases not matched to a gene: 6. Looked up from germline, CDR1 is SGHRS and CDR2 is YFSETQ. CDR3 size: 14 residues. The CDR3 DNA is TGCGCCAGCAGCTTAGGGACAGTTTGGCAGCCCCAGCATTTT. Protein sequence: CASSLGTVWQPQHF.

This clone was seen only a few times. CDR3 DNA sequence: TGTGCCGCGCGGCAAGGCAGCTCAAATTCACCCCTCCACTTT. It translates to CAARQGSSNSPLHF. The chain couples TRBV30 to TRBJ1-6; no reliable D call. Trimming cost V 8 bases and J 7 bases, with 18 bases left between them. CDR1 GTSNPN and CDR2 SVGIG come from the germline V gene (reference sequence). The CDR3 sequence is 14 residues long. Drawing the rest from reference TRBV30 and TRBJ1-6, the complete variable domain is SQTIHQWPATLVQPVGSPLSLECTVEGTSNPNLYWYRQAAGRGLQLLFYSVGIGQISSEVPQNLSASRPQDRQFILSSKKLLLSDSGFYLCAARQGSSNSPLHFGNGTRLTVT.

This clone was recorded a few times. V is TRBV7-9 and J is TRBJ1-1, with TRBD1 identical over 7 bases. CDR3 length: 14 residues. V shed 4 bases and J 11 bases; nucleotides not matched to a gene: 13. Per the germline V gene, CDR1 is SEHNR and CDR2 is FQNEAQ (reference sequence). The CDR3 region is CASSSPDRVPGAFF. The CDR3 DNA follows: TGTGCCAGCAGCTCCCCAGACAGGGTCCCTGGGGCTTTCTTT.

The rearrangement uses TRBV29-1 and TRBJ1-3, with unresolved D. This CDR3 has 14 amino acids. Looked up from germline, CDR1 is SQVTM and CDR2 is ANQGSEA. Trimming took off 4 bases at V and 0 bases at J, with 10 bases between the two ends. CDR3 coding DNA: TGCAGCGTTGCGCAAGGGTCCTCTGGAAACACCATATATTTT. Protein sequence: CSVAQGSSGNTIYF. The variable domain in full, with the rest retrieved from reference TRBV29-1 and TRBJ1-3, is SAVISQKPSRDICQRGTSLTIQCQVDSQVTMMFWYRQQPGQSLTLIATANQGSEATYESGFVIDKFPISRPNLTFSTLTVSNMSPEDSSIYLCSVAQGSSGNTIYFGEGSWLTVV.

This clone was detected a few times. This chain joins TRBV7-2 and TRBJ1-5; 8 bases are a match to TRBD1. There are 16 residues in the CDR3. Germline V gene sequence: CDR1 SGHTA, CDR2 FQGNSA. Germline trimming cut 1 base from V and 3 bases from J; bases unmatched to any gene: 5. CDR3 nucleotides: TGTGCCAGCAGCTTAGTTGGGACAGGCTCCAATCAGCCCCAGCATTTT. It is translated as CASSLVGTGSNQPQHF.

The chain combines TRBV30 with TRBJ2-1, with D perhaps matching TRBD2 (5 bases). Germline CDR1 and CDR2: GTSNPN and SVGIG (reference sequence). The CDR3 loop spans 13 amino acids. Between the trimmed V and J ends, which lost 1 base and 10 bases, there was a span of 14 bases. The CDR3 nucleotides read TGTGCCTGGAGTGCCCTCGGGGTCGGGGAGCAGTTCTTC. Residues: CAWSALGVGEQFF.

A few counts support this clone. The chain is built from TRBV7-2 and TRBJ2-7, with D possibly matching TRBD1 (6 bases). CDR1 and CDR2 from the germline V gene are SGHTA and FQGNSA. The CDR3 is made up of 16 amino acids. The V end lost 5 bases, the J end lost 0 bases, and 17 bases lay between the germline ends. CDR3 sequence reads: CASSLRTAASSYEQYF. As DNA, the CDR3 is TGTGCCAGCAGCCTTAGGACAGCCGCTAGCTCCTACGAGCAGTACTTC.

This chain joins TRBV6-6 and TRBJ1-1; D not resolved. The germline V gene has CDR1 MNHNY and CDR2 SVGAGI (reference sequence). The CDR3 loop spans 13 amino acids. Deletions cut 5 bases from V and 0 bases from J, with 7 bases between. The CDR3 loop reads CASSVGLNTEAFF. The CDR3 region has the DNA TGTGCCAGCAGTGTCGGGCTGAACACTGAAGCTTTCTTT.

The chain joins TRBV5-1 to TRBJ2-5, with 9 nucleotides matching TRBD1. The trim removed 0 bases at V and 5 bases at J, leaving 5 bases unmatched. CDR1 and CDR2 from the germline V gene are SGHRS and YFSETQ. The CDR3 length is 15 residues. The CDR3 loop reads CASSLAGQGLETQYF. The CDR3 DNA sequence: TGCGCCAGCAGCTTGGCGGGACAGGGCTTGGAGACCCAGTACTTC. Complete variable domain (other parts from reference TRBV5-1 and TRBJ2-5): KAGVTQTPRYLIKTRGQQVTLSCSPISGHRSVSWYQQTPGQGLQFLFEYFSETQRNKGNFPGRFSGRQFSNSRSEMNVSTLELGDSALYLCASSLAGQGLETQYFGPGTRLLVL.

This chain uses TRBV4-1 with TRBJ2-3, with a weak D call TRBD2 (5 bases). Germline V gene data show CDR1 as MGHRA and CDR2 as YSYEKL. V was cut by 1 base and J by 0 bases, with 8 bases left in between. The CDR3 sequence is 15 residues long. CDR3 in amino acids: CASSQGRVSTDTQYF. The CDR3, as DNA: TGCGCCAGCAGCCAAGGGCGGGTAAGCACAGATACGCAGTATTTT.

The V call is TRBV30, the J call TRBJ1-1; D is undetermined. CDR3 length equals 14 residues. Germline V gives CDR1 GTSNPN, CDR2 SVGIG (reference sequence). V was trimmed by 2 bases and J by 7 bases, leaving 17 bases between them. The CDR3 sequence is CAWSTGQAGVEAFF. CDR3 sequence (DNA): TGTGCCTGGAGTACCGGGCAGGCGGGAGTTGAAGCTTTCTTT.

The gene calls are TRBV5-1 and TRBJ2-7; 9 positions agree with TRBD1. The V gene end was trimmed by 0 bases and the J gene end by 6 bases; junction bases not matched to a gene: 7. This CDR3 comprises 15 residues. Germline CDR1 reads SGHRS; CDR2 reads YFSETQ. CDR3 sequence reads: CASSLAPGQGIEQYF. CDR3 nucleotides: TGCGCCAGCAGCTTGGCCCCGGGACAGGGCATCGAGCAGTACTTC. Supplemented by reference TRBV5-1 and TRBJ2-7, the full variable domain reads KAGVTQTPRYLIKTRGQQVTLSCSPISGHRSVSWYQQTPGQGLQFLFEYFSETQRNKGNFPGRFSGRQFSNSRSEMNVSTLELGDSALYLCASSLAPGQGIEQYFGPGTRLTVT.